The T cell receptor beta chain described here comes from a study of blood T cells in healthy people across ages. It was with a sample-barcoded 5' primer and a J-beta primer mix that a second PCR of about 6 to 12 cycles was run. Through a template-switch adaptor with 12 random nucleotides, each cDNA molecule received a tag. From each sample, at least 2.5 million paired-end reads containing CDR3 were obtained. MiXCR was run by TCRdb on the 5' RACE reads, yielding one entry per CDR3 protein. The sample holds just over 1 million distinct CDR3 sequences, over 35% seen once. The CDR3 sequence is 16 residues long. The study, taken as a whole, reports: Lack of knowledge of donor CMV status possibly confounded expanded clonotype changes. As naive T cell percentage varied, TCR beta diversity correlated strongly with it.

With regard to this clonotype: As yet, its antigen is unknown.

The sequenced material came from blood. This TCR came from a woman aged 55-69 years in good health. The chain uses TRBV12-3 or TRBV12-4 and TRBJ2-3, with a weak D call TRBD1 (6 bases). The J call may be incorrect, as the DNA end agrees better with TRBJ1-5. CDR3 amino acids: CASKPSGGAGDDTQHF. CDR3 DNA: TGTGCCAGCAAACCTAGCGGGGGGGCAGGAGACGATACGCAGCATTTT.